The next 26 T cell receptor beta chains were all read from a single sample in a study of T-cell memory formation after mild COVID-19. TCRdb fed the 5' RACE reads into MiXCR, producing one record per CDR3 protein. The data show about 540,000 distinct CDR3 sequences, roughly 20% seen once. The sequenced sample was PBMCs or a T cell subset sorted from them (not recorded which). The receptor set was obtained from an adult woman who had mild COVID-19 (a few samples of this study predate the infection). Cell type and time point are not known.

This clonotype was seen a few times. This rearrangement joins TRBV18 to TRBJ1-5, with D unclear. The CDR3 extends over 14 amino acids. The germline CDR1 and CDR2 sequences are KGHSH and LQKENI. With 5 bases removed from V and 7 bases from J, the gap between germline ends came to 15 bases. CDR3 in DNA: TGTGCCAGCTCAACCGGTACGGGTGTCCAGCCCCAGCATTTT. Translation gives CASSTGTGVQPQHF.

This clonotype was counted a few times. This chain joins TRBV6-1 and TRBJ2-1, with 7 bases matching TRBD2. The CDR3 is 18 amino acids. Trimming removed 1 base from V and 3 bases from J; junction bases left unmatched: 12. Germline loops: CDR1 MNHNS, CDR2 SASEGT. CDR3 sequence reads: CASSEEGYEREIYNEQFF. The CDR3 coding sequence is TGTGCCAGCAGTGAAGAGGGTTATGAGCGGGAAATCTACAATGAGCAGTTCTTC.

The chain recombines TRBV20-1 with TRBJ2-7; 7 nucleotides line up with TRBD2. V was pared by 1 base and J by 3 bases, with 9 bases of the junction left unmatched. Germline loops: CDR1 DFQATT, CDR2 SNEGSKA (reference sequence). The CDR3 runs 15 residues. The CDR3 DNA is TGCAGTGCTAGAGCGAGTGCGGGAGAGATCTACGAGCAGTACTTC. The encoded protein is CSARASAGEIYEQYF.

This clonotype was seen only a few times. The chain employs TRBV9 and TRBJ2-3, with 7 bases that match TRBD1. CDR3 size: 16 residues. Unmatched junction bases numbered 8, after V lost 3 bases and J lost 1 base. The germline V gene encodes CDR1 SGDLS and CDR2 YYNGEE. The CDR3 DNA sequence: TGTGCCAGCAGCGCCTACAGGGGCACCCGCACAGATACGCAGTATTTT. Its translation is CASSAYRGTRTDTQYF. Complete variable domain (other parts from reference TRBV9 and TRBJ2-3): DSGVTQTPKHLITATGQRVTLRCSPRSGDLSVYWYQQSLDQGLQFLIQYYNGEERAKGNILERFSAQQFPDLHSELNLSSLELGDSALYFCASSAYRGTRTDTQYFGPGTRLTVL.

The rearrangement uses TRBV5-1 and TRBJ2-5; TRBD2 aligns across 10 bases. The trim removed 3 bases at V and 3 bases at J, leaving 8 bases unmatched. Germline CDR1 is SGHRS and CDR2 is YFSETQ. CDR3 length equals 16 residues. As DNA, the CDR3 is TGCGCCAGCAGCTCACCTAGCGGGAGTTGGGAAGAGACCCAGTACTTC. Its protein product is CASSSPSGSWEETQYF.

This clonotype was detected only a few times. The chain joins TRBV7-9 to TRBJ2-3; either TRBD1 or TRBD2 may fit D (6 bases each). Trimming removed 1 base at V and 7 bases at J, with 18 bases between. From germline, CDR1 is SEHNR and CDR2 FQNEAQ (reference sequence). There are 16 residues in the CDR3. The CDR3 DNA follows: TGTGCCAGCAGCTTAGAAGGCTGGAGGGGGGACCATACGCAGTATTTT. It codes for CASSLEGWRGDHTQYF.

This clonotype was detected a few times. This chain connects TRBV12-3 or TRBV12-4 to TRBJ2-1; 7 nucleotides line up with TRBD2. The V gene end was trimmed by 2 bases and the J gene end by 4 bases; junction bases not matched to a gene: 5. This CDR3 comprises 15 residues. As DNA, the CDR3 is TGTGCCAGCAGTTTAACCGGGGGGAAATACAATGAGCAGTTCTTC. It codes for CASSLTGGKYNEQFF.

The V and J genes are TRBV7-2 and TRBJ2-7, with a weak D call TRBD1 (5 bases). CDR3 size: 16 residues. V lost 5 bases to trimming and J lost 0 bases, with 17 bases between them. The germline V gene encodes CDR1 SGHTA and CDR2 FQGNSA. In DNA form, the CDR3 reads TGTGCCAGCAGCCATCGCCAGGGAAGGAGCTCCTACGAGCAGTACTTC. Protein product: CASSHRQGRSSYEQYF.

The gene calls are TRBV12-3 or TRBV12-4 and TRBJ2-3; TRBD1 agrees at 7 bases. After removal of 5 bases from V and 0 bases from J, the junction contained 5 bases not matched to a gene. The CDR3 runs 15 residues. The CDR3 DNA reads as TGTGCCAGCAGTGCGGACAGGCTTAGCACAGATACGCAGTATTTT. Its translation: CASSADRLSTDTQYF.

The chain is built from TRBV5-1 and TRBJ2-1, with 10 bases fitting TRBD1. CDR1 and CDR2 (germline): SGHRS, YFSETQ. V lost 4 bases to trimming and J lost 4 bases; unmatched junction nucleotides: 11. There are 17 residues in the CDR3. CDR3 residues: CASSGGTGDVPYNEQFF. The CDR3 DNA reads as TGCGCCAGCAGCGGAGGGACAGGGGATGTCCCTTACAATGAGCAGTTCTTC. Using reference TRBV5-1 and TRBJ2-1 for the parts outside the CDR3, the full variable domain is KAGVTQTPRYLIKTRGQQVTLSCSPISGHRSVSWYQQTPGQGLQFLFEYFSETQRNKGNFPGRFSGRQFSNSRSEMNVSTLELGDSALYLCASSGGTGDVPYNEQFFGPGTRLTVL.

V gene TRBV6-2 or TRBV6-3 combines with J gene TRBJ1-5; no clear D. The CDR3 totals 15 residues. The V and J ends lost 6 bases and 11 bases respectively, with 23 bases between them. Germline V gene data show CDR1 as MNHEY and CDR2 as SVGEGT. CDR3 sequence (DNA): TGTGCCAGCAGCCAGCAAGGAGCCGGATTGAAAACCCAGCATTTT. Protein product: CASSQQGAGLKTQHF.

The chain links TRBV7-9 to TRBJ1-1; D not resolved. V lost 1 base and J 1 base, leaving 10 bases between the germline ends. CDR1 and CDR2 (germline): SEHNR, FQNEAQ (reference sequence). The CDR3 totals 15 residues. CDR3 coding DNA: TGTGCCAGCAGCTTAGTTCGTCGGCAGAACACTGAAGCTTTCTTT. Translation: CASSLVRRQNTEAFF.

This clonotype was recorded at least ten times. The V gene is TRBV7-3, the J gene TRBJ2-3; TRBD2 aligns across 8 bases. Losses at the gene ends were 8 bases for V and 6 bases for J; bases not matched to a gene: 19. In germline, CDR1 is SGHTA, CDR2 FQGTGA. CDR3 length equals 17 residues. CDR3 sequence (DNA): TGTGCCAGCGGTAACCCCTCCAGCGGGGGTGACAGGGATACGCAGTATTTT. Translation: CASGNPSSGGDRDTQYF.

The chain links TRBV11-3 to TRBJ2-7, with D uncertain. Germline V gene lookup returns CDR1 SGHNT and CDR2 YENEEA. The V gene lost 4 bases and the J gene lost 6 bases, with 10 bases spanning the gap. The CDR3 loop spans 12 amino acids. CDR3 nucleotide sequence: TGTGCCAGCAGCTCTCCTCCGGGCGAGCAGTACTTC. Protein product: CASSSPPGEQYF.

J is TRBJ2-2 and V is TRBV4-3; perhaps D is TRBD1 or TRBD2 (5 bases each). V was trimmed by 2 bases and J by 5 bases, leaving 36 bases between them. Germline V CDR1 and CDR2: LGHNA, YSLEER. The CDR3 totals 23 residues. DNA for the CDR3: TGCGCCAGCAGCCAATATAGGGCGCCGGCAGGGCCGTCCCCCGTGGGAGATACCGGGGAGCTGTTTTTT. Its translation is CASSQYRAPAGPSPVGDTGELFF.

This clonotype was seen many times. DNA for the CDR3: TGTGCCAGCAGCGTGACCGGGGTGGGGCCCCAGCATTTT. Translating it yields CASSVTGVGPQHF. The chain couples TRBV7-9 to TRBJ1-5; D remains unclear. CDR1 SEHNR and CDR2 FQNEAQ come from the germline V gene (reference sequence). The V end lost 5 bases, the J end lost 9 bases, and 14 bases lay between the germline ends. The CDR3 runs to 13 residues.

This clonotype came up a few times. J is TRBJ1-2 and V is TRBV7-9; D remains ambiguous. CDR1 and CDR2 from the germline V gene are SEHNR and FQNEAQ (reference sequence). Deletions cut 1 base from V and 8 bases from J, with 14 bases between. This CDR3 region has 14 residues. CDR3 region: CASSLELGQEGYTF. The CDR3, as DNA: TGTGCCAGCAGCTTAGAACTTGGCCAGGAAGGCTACACCTTC.

This clonotype was detected a few times. The chain couples TRBV5-1 to TRBJ2-5, with D perhaps TRBD1 or TRBD2 (5 bases each). CDR1 and CDR2 from the germline V gene are SGHRS and YFSETQ. Trimming stripped 3 bases from V and 4 bases from J, with 10 bases between. The CDR3 is 13 amino acids. The CDR3 sequence: CASSWDPRETQYF. The CDR3 DNA reads TGCGCCAGCAGCTGGGACCCAAGAGAGACCCAGTACTTC.

This clonotype was picked up a small number of times. The V and J genes are TRBV27 and TRBJ2-1; 8 nucleotides agree with TRBD2. The CDR3 runs 14 residues. The J segment lost 6 bases and the V segment lost 7 bases, leaving 8 bases of the junction unmatched. Germline CDR1 MNHEY, CDR2 SMNVEV (reference sequence). DNA of the CDR3: TGTGCCAGCACCTTGAGCGGGAGCTTCAATGAGCAGTTCTTC. Residues: CASTLSGSFNEQFF.

The CDR3 nucleotides are TGTGCCAGCAGCTTAGTAGGTAGCGGGGGGGCCACTCGAGATACGCAGTATTTT. This sequence encodes CASSLVGSGGATRDTQYF. This chain joins TRBV11-2 and TRBJ2-3, with 11 bases that match TRBD2. The CDR3 runs 18 residues. The V gene end was trimmed by 1 base and the J gene end by 5 bases; junction bases not matched to a gene: 11. Germline CDR1 and CDR2: SGHAT and FQNNGV.

This clonotype occurred a few times. This rearrangement joins TRBV5-1 to TRBJ2-3; 7 bases line up with TRBD2. After removal of 4 bases from V and 1 base from J, the junction contained 12 bases not matched to a gene. Looked up from germline, CDR1 is SGHRS and CDR2 is YFSETQ. The CDR3 is 17 amino acids. In DNA form, the CDR3 reads TGCGCCAGCAGCCTCCACGGCCAGCGGGGAGGCACAGATACGCAGTATTTT. Encoded protein: CASSLHGQRGGTDTQYF.

In its sample, this clonotype was seen a few times. The chain uses TRBV7-3 and TRBJ2-1; the match to TRBD2 covers 8 bases. Germline values: CDR1 SGHTA, CDR2 FQGTGA. V lost 1 base to trimming and J lost 7 bases; unmatched junction nucleotides: 18. The CDR3 runs 19 residues. Written as DNA, the CDR3 is TGTGCCAGCAGCTTAATGCCCCTTTTGGTTGCGGGGGGTTTGAATGAGCAGTTCTTC. Translated, it gives CASSLMPLLVAGGLNEQFF.

The chain carries TRBV11-2 and TRBJ2-1, with unresolved D. Trimming pared 1 base from V and 4 bases from J, leaving 11 bases between. This CDR3 is 15 amino acids long. Germline CDR1 and CDR2: SGHAT and FQNNGV. This CDR3 reads CASSLVVAAYNEQFF. CDR3 in DNA: TGTGCCAGCAGCTTAGTTGTGGCAGCGTACAATGAGCAGTTCTTC.

This clonotype was seen a handful of times. This chain joins TRBV7-9 and TRBJ2-1; 12 bases match TRBD2. The CDR3 runs to 15 residues. Germline-derived CDR1 and CDR2 are SEHNR and FQNEAQ (reference sequence). The ends lost 5 bases at V and 8 bases at J; junction bases unmatched: 7. This CDR3 reads CASSPTSGSIDEQFF. As DNA, the CDR3 is TGTGCCAGCAGCCCGACTAGCGGGAGTATCGATGAGCAGTTCTTC.

A few counts support this clonotype. The V and J genes are TRBV6-5 and TRBJ1-3; D unclear. Deletions cut 6 bases from V and 0 bases from J, with 18 bases between. Germline loops: CDR1 MNHEY, CDR2 SVGAGI. The CDR3 has 17 amino acids. CDR3 sequence: CASRSLRSLSSGNTIYF. In DNA form, the CDR3 reads TGTGCCAGCAGGAGTCTAAGGAGCCTTTCCTCTGGAAACACCATATATTTT.

The sample holds a few counts of this clonotype. This chain uses TRBV11-1 with TRBJ1-6; 9 bases are shared with TRBD1. Germline trimming cut 8 bases from V and 7 bases from J; bases unmatched to any gene: 9. CDR3 length equals 15 residues. The germline CDR1 and CDR2 sequences are SGHAT and FQDESV (reference sequence). The CDR3 region has the DNA TGTGCCAGCGGAACTAGACAGGGGGGGAATTCACCCCTCCACTTT. This sequence encodes CASGTRQGGNSPLHF.